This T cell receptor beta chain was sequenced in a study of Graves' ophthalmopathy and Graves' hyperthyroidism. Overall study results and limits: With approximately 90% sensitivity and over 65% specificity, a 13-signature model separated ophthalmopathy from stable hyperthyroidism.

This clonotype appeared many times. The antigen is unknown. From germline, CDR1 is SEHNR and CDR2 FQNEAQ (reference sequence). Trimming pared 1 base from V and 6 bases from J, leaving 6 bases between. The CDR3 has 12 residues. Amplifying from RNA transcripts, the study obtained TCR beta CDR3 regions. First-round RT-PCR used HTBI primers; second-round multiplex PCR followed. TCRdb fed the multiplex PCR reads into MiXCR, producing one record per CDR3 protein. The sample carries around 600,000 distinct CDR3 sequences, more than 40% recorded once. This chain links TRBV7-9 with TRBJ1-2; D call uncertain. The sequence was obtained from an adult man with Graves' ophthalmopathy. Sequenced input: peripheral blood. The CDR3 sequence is CASSLVRDGYTF. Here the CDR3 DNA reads TGTGCCAGCAGCTTAGTGAGGGATGGCTACACCTTC.